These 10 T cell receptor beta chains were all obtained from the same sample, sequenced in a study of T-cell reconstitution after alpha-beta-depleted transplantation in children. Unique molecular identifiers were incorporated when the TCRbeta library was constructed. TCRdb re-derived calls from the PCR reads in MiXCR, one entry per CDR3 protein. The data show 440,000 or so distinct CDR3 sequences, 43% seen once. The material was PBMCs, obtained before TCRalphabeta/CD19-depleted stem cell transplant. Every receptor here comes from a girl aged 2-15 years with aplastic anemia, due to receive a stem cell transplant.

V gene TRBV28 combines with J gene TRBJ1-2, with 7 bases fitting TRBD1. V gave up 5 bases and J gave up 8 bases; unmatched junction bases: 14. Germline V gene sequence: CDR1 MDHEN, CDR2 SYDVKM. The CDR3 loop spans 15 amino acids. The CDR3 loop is CASSLGQAANRGYTF. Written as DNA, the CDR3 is TGTGCCAGCAGTCTCGGACAGGCCGCGAACAGAGGCTACACCTTC.

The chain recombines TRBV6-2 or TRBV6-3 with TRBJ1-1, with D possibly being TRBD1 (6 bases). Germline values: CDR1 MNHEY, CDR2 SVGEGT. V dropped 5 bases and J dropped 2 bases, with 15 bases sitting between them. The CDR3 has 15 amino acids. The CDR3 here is CASSPGQSFNTEAFF. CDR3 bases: TGTGCCAGCAGTCCCGGACAGTCGTTTAACACTGAAGCTTTCTTT.

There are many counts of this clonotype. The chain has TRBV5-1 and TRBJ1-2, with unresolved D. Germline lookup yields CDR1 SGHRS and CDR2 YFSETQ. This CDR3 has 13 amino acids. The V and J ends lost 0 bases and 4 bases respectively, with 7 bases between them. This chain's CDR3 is CASSLDSVYGYTF. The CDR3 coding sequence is TGCGCCAGCAGCTTGGATAGCGTCTATGGCTACACCTTC.

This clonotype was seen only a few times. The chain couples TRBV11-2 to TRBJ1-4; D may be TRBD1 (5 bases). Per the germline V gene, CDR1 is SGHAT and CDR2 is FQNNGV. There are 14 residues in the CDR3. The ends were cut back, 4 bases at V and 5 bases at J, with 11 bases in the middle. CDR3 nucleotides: TGTGCCAGCAGCTCGTGGGGGAAAAATGAAAAACTGTTTTTT. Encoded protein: CASSSWGKNEKLFF.

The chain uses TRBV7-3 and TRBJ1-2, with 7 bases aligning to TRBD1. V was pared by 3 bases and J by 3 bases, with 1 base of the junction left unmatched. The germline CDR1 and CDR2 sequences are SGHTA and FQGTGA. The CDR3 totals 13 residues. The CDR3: CASSFDRDYGYTF. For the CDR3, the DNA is TGTGCCAGCAGCTTCGACAGGGACTATGGCTACACCTTC.

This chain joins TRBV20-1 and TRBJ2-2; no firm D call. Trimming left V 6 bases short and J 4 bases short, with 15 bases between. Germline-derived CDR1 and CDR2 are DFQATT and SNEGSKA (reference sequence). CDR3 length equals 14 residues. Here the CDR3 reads CSASPTYLTGELFF. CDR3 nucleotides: TGCAGTGCCTCTCCTACCTACCTCACCGGGGAGCTGTTTTTT.

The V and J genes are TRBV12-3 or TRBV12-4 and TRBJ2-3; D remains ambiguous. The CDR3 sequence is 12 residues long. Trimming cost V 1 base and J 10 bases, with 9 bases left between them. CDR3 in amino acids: CASSLEPVAQYF. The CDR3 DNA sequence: TGTGCCAGCAGTTTAGAGCCCGTTGCGCAGTATTTT.

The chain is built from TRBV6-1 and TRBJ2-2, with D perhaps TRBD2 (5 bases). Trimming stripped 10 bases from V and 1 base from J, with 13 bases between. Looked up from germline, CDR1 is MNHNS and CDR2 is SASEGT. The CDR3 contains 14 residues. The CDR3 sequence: CATGSGVNTGELFF. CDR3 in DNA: TGTGCCACCGGATCCGGGGTGAACACCGGGGAGCTGTTTTTT.

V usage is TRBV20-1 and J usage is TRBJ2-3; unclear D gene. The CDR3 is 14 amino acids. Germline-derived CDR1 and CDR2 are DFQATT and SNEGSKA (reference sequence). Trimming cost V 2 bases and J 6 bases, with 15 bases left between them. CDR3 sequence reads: CSARLPHTRDTQYF. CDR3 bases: TGCAGTGCTAGACTGCCCCACACACGGGATACGCAGTATTTT.

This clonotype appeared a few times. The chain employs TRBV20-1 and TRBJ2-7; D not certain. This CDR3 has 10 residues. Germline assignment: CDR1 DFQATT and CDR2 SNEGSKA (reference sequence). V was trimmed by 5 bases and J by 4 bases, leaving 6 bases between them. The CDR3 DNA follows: TGCAGTGCTCTCCTATACGAGCAGTACTTC. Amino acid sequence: CSALLYEQYF.